This TCR beta chain was identified during a study of control samples from healthy donors and cancer patients. TCRdb keeps only in-frame clones here, not all; method: immunoSEQ multiplex PCR. The sample comprises roughly 95,000 clones, just under 95% of which are singletons, and around 3% rests with the top ten. CDR1 is MNHNS, CDR2 SASEGT, per germline. The CDR3 totals 15 residues. V was trimmed by 3 bases and J by 2 bases, leaving 11 bases between them. V usage is TRBV6-1 and J usage is TRBJ1-5; D unclear. The sequence came from a human donor in good health. The donor label of this sample is uncertain. Sequenced: blood. This chain's CDR3 is CASSDREGGNQPQHF. CDR3 sequence (DNA): TGTGCCAGCAGTGATAGGGAGGGTGGCAATCAGCCCCAGCATTTT.